The rows below give T cell receptor beta chains drawn from one sample of a study of OX40 agonist ivuxolimab in advanced cancers. The assay was immunoSEQ multiplex PCR, and TCRdb's table has in-frame clones only and misses some. Of some 130,000 clones listed, more than 85% are singletons. This specimen consisted of CD4+ or CD8+ T cells sorted from blood, obtained in a trial of the OX40 agonist ivuxolimab. All receptors come from an adult with an advanced solid tumor such as melanoma, head and neck, liver or kidney cancer. CDR3s include the opening cysteine and the closing phenylalanine or tryptophan. The order of the fields is J gene, clone size, D gene, V gene, CDR3 protein, CDR3 DNA. The D gene is left open where the match is weak. Expanded clones get a size class; other rows say once, few or many, or leave the size out.

TRBJ2-1	NA	TRBD2	TRBV28	CASSGTSANRYNEQFF	TGTGCCAGCAGTGGGACTAGCGCAAATCGTTACAATGAGCAGTTCTTC
TRBJ2-7	NA	TRBD1	TRBV6-5	CASRGQGALTYEQYF	TGTGCCAGCAGGGGGCAGGGGGCGTTAACCTACGAGCAGTACTTC
TRBJ2-3	NA	NA	TRBV11-3	CASSSGGYTQYF	TGTGCCAGCAGCTCCGGGGGCTATACGCAGTATTTT
TRBJ2-7	NA	NA	TRBV15	CATNGVNSPEQYF	TGTGCCACCAACGGGGTGAACAGCCCGGAGCAGTACTTC
TRBJ2-3	NA	TRBD2	TRBV6-6	CASIELAGGGTDTQYF	TGTGCCAGCATCGAACTAGCGGGGGGGGGCACAGATACGCAGTATTTT
TRBJ1-2	NA	TRBD1	TRBV11-1	CASSPDRDGTGYTF	TGTGCCAGCAGCCCCGACAGGGATGGGACTGGCTACACCTTC
TRBJ1-6	NA	NA	TRBV15	CATSSPPEGDLYNSPLHF	TGTGCCACCAGCTCCCCCCCAGAGGGGGATCTATATAATTCACCCCTCCACTTT
TRBJ1-1	NA	NA	TRBV11-2	CASSPPLGRTEAFF	TGTGCCAGCAGCCCACCACTGGGGCGGACTGAAGCTTTCTTT
TRBJ2-3	once	TRBD1	TRBV5-5	CASSLQGSRDTQYF	TGTGCCAGCAGCCTACAGGGGTCTAGAGATACGCAGTATTTT
TRBJ2-5	NA	NA	TRBV7-3	CASRQSGGLETQYF	TGTGCCAGCAGGCAAAGTGGGGGTTTAGAGACCCAGTACTTC